This T cell receptor beta chain was documented in a study of PD-1 blockade in classical Hodgkin lymphoma. Relapses following autologous stem cell transplantation were seen in all patients, with brentuximab vedotin exposure varying. Only in-frame clones appear in the TCRdb table, and some are missing; sequencing was by immunoSEQ multiplex PCR. The top ten clones hold about 9.4% of a sample with about 58,000 clones, 75% to 95% of them seen once. CDR3 length: 15 amino acids. CDR1 SGHTA and CDR2 FQGNSA come from the germline V gene. V was shortened by 5 bases and J by 3 bases, with 16 bases between the two germline ends.

This clonotype originated in a human donor with classical Hodgkin lymphoma. The chain employs TRBV7-2 and TRBJ2-5, with a weak D call TRBD2 (7 bases). The sample here was peripheral blood mononuclear cells (PBMCs), taken before the second cycle of nivolumab. The CDR3 DNA sequence: TGTGCCAGCAGCGCACAGGGCCTAGCGGAAGAGACCCAGTACTTC. Translated: CASSAQGLAEETQYF.